The 29 T cell receptor beta chains reported below all come from one sample, sequenced in a study of OX40 agonist ivuxolimab in advanced cancers. Library construction relied on the immunoSEQ multiplex PCR assay. This is the immuneACCESS table as TCRdb keeps it, with only in-frame sequences that have V and J called. A part of the clones is gone; compared with another copy, unresolved V genes explain less than half, and the rest is unexplained. The sample profile shows tens of thousands of clones; roughly 93% of them were found once. Approximately 14% of the sample is taken by the ten largest. The material was CD4+ or CD8+ T cells sorted from blood, obtained in a trial of the OX40 agonist ivuxolimab. These receptors all stem from an adult with an advanced solid tumor such as melanoma, head and neck, liver or kidney cancer.

V gene TRBV27 combines with J gene TRBJ2-3; unclear D gene. The CDR3 consists of 15 residues. Trimming stripped 2 bases from V and 2 bases from J, with 11 bases between. The germline V gene encodes CDR1 MNHEY and CDR2 SMNVEV (reference sequence). As DNA, the CDR3 is TGTGCCAGCAGTTTACGGCAACTCCTCACAGATACGCAGTATTTT. This codes for CASSLRQLLTDTQYF.

The V gene is TRBV14, the J gene TRBJ1-2; TRBD1 matches 7 bases. The germline V gene encodes CDR1 SGHDN and CDR2 FVKESK. CDR3 length: 14 amino acids. The junction had 7 bases not matched to a gene; V was cut back by 4 bases and J by 5 bases. The CDR3 loop is CASSPRQGVYGYTF. DNA for the CDR3: TGTGCCAGCAGCCCCCGGCAGGGGGTTTATGGCTACACCTTC.

On this clone: The junction departs from germline at one end; a sequencing error may be responsible. The genes are TRBV7-9 and TRBJ1-1, with 7 nucleotides matching TRBD1. Germline V gene sequence: CDR1 SEHNR, CDR2 FQNEAQ (reference sequence). The CDR3 is made up of 12 amino acids. DNA of the CDR3: TGTGCCAGCAGTTTAGACAGGGCTGAAGCTTTCTTT. It codes for CASSLDRAEAFF.

This CDR3 is CASSLDRTRGSPYEQYF. The CDR3 coding sequence is TGTGCCAGCAGCTTAGATCGAACTAGGGGGAGCCCCTACGAGCAGTACTTC. The chain recombines TRBV11-2 with TRBJ2-7, with D perhaps matching TRBD1 (6 bases). Germline V gene data show CDR1 as SGHAT and CDR2 as FQNNGV. CDR3 size: 17 residues. Trimming stripped 0 bases from V and 2 bases from J, with 17 bases between.

The chain combines TRBV28 with TRBJ2-5; maybe TRBD1 (6 bases). The CDR3 sequence is 14 residues long. Germline loops: CDR1 MDHEN, CDR2 SYDVKM. Deletions cut 6 bases from V and 1 base from J, with 12 bases between. The CDR3 reads CASSPRTAQETQYF. The CDR3 DNA reads as TGTGCCAGCAGCCCAAGGACAGCCCAAGAGACCCAGTACTTC.

The genes are TRBV4-3 and TRBJ2-7; 14 bases map to TRBD2. The length of the CDR3 is 18 residues. After removal of 2 bases from V and 5 bases from J, the junction contained 11 bases not matched to a gene. Per the germline V gene, CDR1 is LGHNA and CDR2 is YSLEER. The CDR3 bases are TGCGCCAGCAGCCAATCGAGACTAGCGGGAGGGCCGAGGAACGAGCAGTACTTC. Translated, it gives CASSQSRLAGGPRNEQYF.

This chain joins TRBV4-3 and TRBJ2-2, with TRBD2 as a possible D gene (5 bases). Trimming shortened V by 0 bases and J by 5 bases, and 10 bases separated the two germline ends. The CDR3 contains 15 residues. CDR1 is LGHNA, CDR2 YSLEER, per germline. The CDR3 nucleotides are TGCGCCAGCAGCCAAGATTGGACTGGGACCGGGGAGCTGTTTTTT. Residues: CASSQDWTGTGELFF.

V and J are TRBV6-1 and TRBJ2-1; 9 bases align to TRBD2. This CDR3 comprises 16 residues. J lost 3 bases, V lost 3 bases, and 6 bases had no gene match. Germline CDR1 MNHNS, CDR2 SASEGT. CDR3 residues: CASSEDSGGRYNEQFF. The CDR3 DNA reads TGTGCCAGCAGTGAGGATAGCGGGGGCCGCTACAATGAGCAGTTCTTC.

The CDR3 sequence: CASSYSRGGTEAFF. In DNA, the CDR3 is TGTGCCAGCAGTTACTCGAGGGGTGGAACTGAAGCTTTCTTT. This chain links TRBV6-5 with TRBJ1-1; D possibly corresponds to TRBD1 (5 bases). Trimming left V 0 bases short and J 5 bases short, with 10 bases between. Germline V gives CDR1 MNHEY, CDR2 SVGAGI. The CDR3 spans 14 residues.

The chain uses TRBV25-1 and TRBJ2-3; 12 bases agree with TRBD2. Germline V gives CDR1 MGHDK, CDR2 SYGVNS. This CDR3 spans 17 amino acids. V dropped 2 bases and J dropped 4; count of bases not matched to a gene: 7. As DNA, the CDR3 is TGTGCCAGCAGTGAACTAGCGGGAGGGCCGAGGTCAGATACGCAGTATTTT. Translation: CASSELAGGPRSDTQYF.

The V and J genes are TRBV5-8 and TRBJ1-2, with 7 bases lining up with TRBD1. Germline CDR1 SGHTS, CDR2 YDEGEE. CDR3 size: 16 residues. The ends lost 0 bases at V and 2 bases at J; junction bases unmatched: 7. In nucleotides, the CDR3 is TGTGCCAGCAGCTTGGGGGGACCGGGACAGAACTATGGCTACACCTTC. It yields the protein CASSLGGPGQNYGYTF.

This chain links TRBV19 with TRBJ1-2; 10 bases line up with TRBD1. CDR1 is LNHDA and CDR2 is SQIVND in the germline V gene (reference sequence). The trim removed 4 bases at V and 4 bases at J, leaving 3 bases unmatched. The CDR3 runs to 14 residues. The CDR3 is CASSTGQGSYGYTF. The CDR3 DNA is TGTGCCAGTAGTACGGGACAGGGGAGCTATGGCTACACCTTC.

J is TRBJ1-2 and V is TRBV27; D possibly corresponds to TRBD1 (5 bases). The CDR3 length is 15 residues. Trimming shortened V by 6 bases and J by 4 bases, and 18 bases separated the two germline ends. From germline, CDR1 is MNHEY and CDR2 SMNVEV (reference sequence). The CDR3 DNA reads as TGTGCCAGCAGGCCGGAGGGGACGAATTTCTATGGCTACACCTTC. Amino acid sequence: CASRPEGTNFYGYTF.

This chain links TRBV12-5 with TRBJ1-1, with a possible D match to TRBD1 (6 bases). Germline CDR1 LGHNT, CDR2 FRNRAP. This CDR3 has 16 amino acids. The V gene lost 0 bases and the J gene lost 3 bases, with 14 bases spanning the gap. CDR3 nucleotide sequence: TGTGCTAGTGGTTTGGTACAAACAGGGTCGGACACTGAAGCTTTCTTT. It encodes CASGLVQTGSDTEAFF.

The V gene is TRBV4-1, the J gene TRBJ2-1, with 9 bases aligning to TRBD2. Germline CDR1 and CDR2: MGHRA and YSYEKL. Germline trimming cut 4 bases from V and 3 bases from J; bases unmatched to any gene: 13. The CDR3 is 18 residues long. CDR3 sequence reads: CASSLRPGASGIYNEQFF. The CDR3 DNA reads TGCGCCAGCAGCCTCCGTCCGGGGGCTAGCGGGATCTACAATGAGCAGTTCTTC.

This clone was counted a single time. The rearrangement uses TRBV16 and TRBJ1-2; D not resolved. Trimming removed 0 bases at V and 10 bases at J, with 6 bases between. Germline CDR1 reads KGHSY; CDR2 reads FQNENV. The CDR3 has 11 residues. CDR3 protein: CASSQSAHYTF. CDR3 DNA sequence: TGTGCCAGCAGCCAATCGGCCCACTACACCTTC.

V and J are TRBV28 and TRBJ2-7, with 9 bases lining up with TRBD1. V lost 4 bases and J lost 11; bases outside the gene matches: 3. This CDR3 spans 11 amino acids. The germline CDR1 and CDR2 sequences are MDHEN and SYDVKM. Here the CDR3 reads CASSSRTGEYF. The CDR3 region has the DNA TGTGCCAGCAGTTCCCGGACAGGGGAGTACTTC.

The chain employs TRBV4-3 and TRBJ2-7, with 10 nucleotides matching TRBD1. Germline CDR1 and CDR2: LGHNA and YSLEER. Losses at the gene ends were 1 base for V and 1 base for J; bases not matched to a gene: 7. The CDR3 runs to 17 residues. The DNA for the CDR3 is TGCGCCAGCAGCCAAGCCGCGGGACAGGGGCTATCCTACGAGCAGTACTTC. Protein: CASSQAAGQGLSYEQYF.

The chain combines TRBV15 with TRBJ2-7, with D tentatively TRBD1 or TRBD2 (6 bases each). Germline lookup yields CDR1 LNHNV and CDR2 YYDKDF (reference sequence). The V gene lost 8 bases and the J gene lost 4 bases, with 18 bases spanning the gap. This CDR3 has 14 amino acids. The CDR3 DNA follows: TGTGCCACCTCAAGCAACAGGGAGGCGTACGAGCAGTACTTC. It is translated as CATSSNREAYEQYF.

CDR3 DNA: TGTGCCAGCAGCCAATTGCTAGCGGGACGGGACAATGAGCAGTTCTTC. Residues: CASSQLLAGRDNEQFF. The V and J genes are TRBV14 and TRBJ2-1; 9 bases are a match to TRBD2. Germline V gene lookup returns CDR1 SGHDN and CDR2 FVKESK. V shed 2 bases, J shed 5 bases, and the junction held 7 bases outside the gene matches. The CDR3 totals 16 residues.

The rearrangement joins TRBV28 to TRBJ2-5; possible D gene TRBD1, 6 bases. The J call is doubtful: the DNA matches TRBJ2-7 better. This CDR3 spans 15 amino acids. The V gene's germline CDR1 is MDHEN and CDR2 SYDVKM. CDR3 DNA sequence: TGTGCCAGCAGTCCTTATGCCCTCGGACAGTACGAGCAGTACTTC. Translation gives CASSPYALGQYEQYF.

This CDR3 reads CASSLDSEAFF. Here the CDR3 DNA reads TGTGCCAGCAGCTTGGACAGCGAAGCTTTCTTT. V and J are TRBV5-6 and TRBJ1-1; D ambiguous. CDR1 and CDR2 from the germline V gene are SGHDT and YYEEEE. The CDR3 is 11 residues long. Trimming took 0 bases from V and 8 from J, leaving 5 bases between them.

The chain recombines TRBV5-4 with TRBJ2-7; 11 bases line up with TRBD2. The CDR3 is 15 residues long. Germline V gene sequence: CDR1 SGHNT, CDR2 YYREEE (reference sequence). The trim removed 4 bases at V and 3 bases at J, leaving 6 bases unmatched. In DNA form, the CDR3 reads TGTGCCAGCAGCGACTTAGCGGGAGGGCACTACGAGCAGTACTTC. Protein product: CASSDLAGGHYEQYF.

This clone was counted once. This sequence joins TRBV6-5 and TRBJ2-1; TRBD1 matches at 7 bases. The CDR3 runs to 16 residues. The J segment lost 4 bases and the V segment lost 2 bases, leaving 8 bases of the junction unmatched. The germline V gene encodes CDR1 MNHEY and CDR2 SVGAGI. The CDR3 sequence is CASSYRDRAPYNEQFF. The CDR3 region has the DNA TGTGCCAGCAGTTACCGCGACAGGGCCCCTTACAATGAGCAGTTCTTC.

J is TRBJ1-6 and V is TRBV19; TRBD1 is a possible D gene (5 bases). Germline CDR1 LNHDA, CDR2 SQIVND (reference sequence). The CDR3 runs 17 residues. V lost 6 bases and J lost 0, with 15 bases in between. The CDR3: CASRPAGASSYNSPLHF. DNA of the CDR3: TGTGCCAGTAGGCCGGCCGGGGCGAGCTCCTATAATTCACCCCTCCACTTT.

This sequence joins TRBV5-4 and TRBJ2-2; perhaps TRBD1 as D (6 bases). Germline lookup yields CDR1 SGHNT and CDR2 YYREEE (reference sequence). The CDR3 runs to 16 residues. The V end lost 0 bases, the J end lost 3 bases, and 12 bases lay between the germline ends. CDR3 sequence: CASSLAAGVDTGELFF. The CDR3 nucleotides read TGTGCCAGCAGCTTGGCGGCAGGGGTGGACACCGGGGAGCTGTTTTTT.

The V gene is TRBV29-1, the J gene TRBJ2-7; 10 bases line up with TRBD1. V lost 0 bases to trimming and J lost 3 bases; unmatched junction nucleotides: 5. CDR1 and CDR2 (germline): SQVTM, ANQGSEA. The CDR3 runs to 15 residues. CDR3 sequence: CSVEDSGDRGYEQYF. The CDR3, as DNA: TGCAGCGTTGAAGATTCTGGGGACAGGGGCTACGAGCAGTACTTC.

The chain employs TRBV15 and TRBJ2-1; TRBD2 matches at 8 bases. Germline V gives CDR1 LNHNV, CDR2 YYDKDF (reference sequence). The V and J ends lost 0 bases and 5 bases, in that order; junction bases with no gene match: 6. The CDR3 extends over 16 amino acids. The CDR3, as DNA: TGTGCCACCAGCAGAGACCCAGCGGGAGTGGACAATGAGCAGTTCTTC. The encoded protein is CATSRDPAGVDNEQFF.

This clone was observed once. The gene calls are TRBV9 and TRBJ2-7; 8 bases fit TRBD2. The J segment lost 3 bases and the V segment lost 4 bases, leaving 12 bases of the junction unmatched. The germline CDR1 and CDR2 sequences are SGDLS and YYNGEE. The CDR3 is 16 residues long. CDR3: CASSSSLAGGFYEQYF. DNA of the CDR3: TGTGCCAGCAGCTCGTCCCTCGCGGGGGGCTTCTACGAGCAGTACTTC. Complete variable domain (other parts from reference TRBV9 and TRBJ2-7): DSGVTQTPKHLITATGQRVTLRCSPRSGDLSVYWYQQSLDQGLQFLIQYYNGEERAKGNILERFSAQQFPDLHSELNLSSLELGDSALYFCASSSSLAGGFYEQYFGPGTRLTVT.